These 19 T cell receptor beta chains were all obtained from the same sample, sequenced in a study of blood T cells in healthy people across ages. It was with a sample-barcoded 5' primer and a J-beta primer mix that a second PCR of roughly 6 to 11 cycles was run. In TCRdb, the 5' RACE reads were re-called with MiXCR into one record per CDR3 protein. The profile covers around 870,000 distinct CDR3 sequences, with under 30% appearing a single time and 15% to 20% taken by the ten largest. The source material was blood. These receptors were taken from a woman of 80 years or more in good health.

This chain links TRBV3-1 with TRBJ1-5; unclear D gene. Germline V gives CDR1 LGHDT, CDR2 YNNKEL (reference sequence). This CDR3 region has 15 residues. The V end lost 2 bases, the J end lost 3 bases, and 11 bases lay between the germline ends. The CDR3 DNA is TGTGCCAGCAGCCAAACTAGGACCCCCAATCAGCCCCAGCATTTT. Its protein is CASSQTRTPNQPQHF.

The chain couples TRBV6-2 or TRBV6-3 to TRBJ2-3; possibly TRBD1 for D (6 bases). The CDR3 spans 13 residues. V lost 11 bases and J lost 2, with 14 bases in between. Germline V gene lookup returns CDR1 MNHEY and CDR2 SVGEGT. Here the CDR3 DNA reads TGTGCCGGACCAGGGGACACCACAGATACGCAGTATTTT. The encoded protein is CAGPGDTTDTQYF.

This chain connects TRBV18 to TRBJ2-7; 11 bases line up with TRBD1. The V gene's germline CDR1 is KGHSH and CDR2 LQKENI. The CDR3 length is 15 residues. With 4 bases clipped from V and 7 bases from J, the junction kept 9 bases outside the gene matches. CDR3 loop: CASSRGQGAYNEQYF. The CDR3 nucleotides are TGTGCCAGCTCACGAGGACAGGGGGCCTACAATGAGCAGTACTTC. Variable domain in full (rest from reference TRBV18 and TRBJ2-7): NAGVMQNPRHLVRRRGQEARLRCSPMKGHSHVYWYRQLPEEGLKFMVYLQKENIIDESGMPKERFSAEFPKEGPSILRIQQVVRGDSAAYFCASSRGQGAYNEQYFGPGTRLTVT.

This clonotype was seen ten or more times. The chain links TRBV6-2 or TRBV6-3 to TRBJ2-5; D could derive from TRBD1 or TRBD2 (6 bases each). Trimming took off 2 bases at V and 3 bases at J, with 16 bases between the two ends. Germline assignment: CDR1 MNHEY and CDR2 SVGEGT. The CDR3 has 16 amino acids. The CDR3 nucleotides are TGTGCCAGCAGTTACCCGCGGGGCAGGACAGAAGAGACCCAGTACTTC. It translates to CASSYPRGRTEETQYF.

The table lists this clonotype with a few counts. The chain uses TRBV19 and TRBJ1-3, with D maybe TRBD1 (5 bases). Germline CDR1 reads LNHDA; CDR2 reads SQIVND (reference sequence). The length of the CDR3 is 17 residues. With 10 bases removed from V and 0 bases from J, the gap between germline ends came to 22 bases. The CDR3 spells CATQGPGQPSSGNTIYF. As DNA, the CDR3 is TGTGCCACCCAAGGGCCAGGGCAGCCGAGCTCTGGAAACACCATATATTTT.

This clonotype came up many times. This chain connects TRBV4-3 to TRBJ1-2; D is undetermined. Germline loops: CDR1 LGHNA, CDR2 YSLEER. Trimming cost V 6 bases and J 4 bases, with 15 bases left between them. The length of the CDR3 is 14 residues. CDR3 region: CASRVSSGSYGYTF. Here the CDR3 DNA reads TGCGCCAGCAGAGTATCGTCGGGTAGCTATGGCTACACCTTC.

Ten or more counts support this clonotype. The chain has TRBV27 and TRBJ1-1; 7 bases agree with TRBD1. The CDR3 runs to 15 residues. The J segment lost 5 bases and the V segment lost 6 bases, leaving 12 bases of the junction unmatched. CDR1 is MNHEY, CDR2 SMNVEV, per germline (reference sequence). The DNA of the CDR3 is TGTGCCAGCAGCGGGACAGTAGGTTGGAAAACTGAAGCTTTCTTT. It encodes CASSGTVGWKTEAFF.

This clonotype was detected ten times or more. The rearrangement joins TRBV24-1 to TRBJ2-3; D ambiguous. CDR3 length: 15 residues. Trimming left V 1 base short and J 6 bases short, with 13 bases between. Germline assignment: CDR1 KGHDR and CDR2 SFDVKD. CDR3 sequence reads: CATSDFSGSRDTQYF. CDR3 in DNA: TGTGCCACCAGTGATTTTTCAGGCAGCAGGGATACGCAGTATTTT.

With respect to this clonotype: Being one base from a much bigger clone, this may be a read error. The CDR3 nucleotides are TGTGCCAGCAGCTTAGTCAATAGCGGGGCGAGAAACATTCAGTACTTC. Amino acids: CASSLVNSGARNIQYF. The gene calls are TRBV7-2 and TRBJ2-4, with TRBD2 matching 8 bases. Germline V gene lookup returns CDR1 SGHTA and CDR2 FQGNSA. The CDR3 extends over 16 amino acids. After removal of 1 base from V and 6 bases from J, the junction contained 8 bases not matched to a gene.

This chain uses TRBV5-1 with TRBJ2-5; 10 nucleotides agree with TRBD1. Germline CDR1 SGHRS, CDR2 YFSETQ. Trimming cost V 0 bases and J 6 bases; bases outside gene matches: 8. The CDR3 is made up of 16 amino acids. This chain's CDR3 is CASSLASGQGCKTQYF. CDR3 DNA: TGCGCCAGCAGCTTGGCGTCGGGACAGGGGTGCAAGACCCAGTACTTC.

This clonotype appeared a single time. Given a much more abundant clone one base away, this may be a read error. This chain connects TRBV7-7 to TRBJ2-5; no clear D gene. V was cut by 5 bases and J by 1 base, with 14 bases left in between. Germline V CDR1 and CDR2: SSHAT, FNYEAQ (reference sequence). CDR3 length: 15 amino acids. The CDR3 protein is CASSPGPRLQETQYF. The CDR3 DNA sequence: TGTGCCAGCAGCCCCGGACCTAGGCTCCAAGAGACCCAGTACTTC.

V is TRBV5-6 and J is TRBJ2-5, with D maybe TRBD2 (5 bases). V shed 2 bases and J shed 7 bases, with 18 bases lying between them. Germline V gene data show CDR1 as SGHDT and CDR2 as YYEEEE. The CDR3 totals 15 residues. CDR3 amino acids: CASSFGKPKLGTQYF. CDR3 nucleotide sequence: TGTGCCAGCAGCTTCGGGAAACCTAAACTGGGGACCCAGTACTTC. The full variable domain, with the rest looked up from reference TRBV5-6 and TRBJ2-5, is DAGVTQSPTHLIKTRGQQVTLRCSPKSGHDTVSWYQQALGQGPQFIFQYYEEEERQRGNFPDRFSGHQFPNYSSELNVNALLLGDSALYLCASSFGKPKLGTQYFGPGTRLLVL.

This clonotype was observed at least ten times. The CDR3, as DNA: TGTGCCAGCAGCCAAGGGTCCTCAGAGACCCAGTACTTC. This translates into CASSQGSSETQYF. This chain connects TRBV7-9 to TRBJ2-5; D is unresolved. The CDR3 sequence is 13 residues long. V lost 5 bases and J lost 4, with 11 bases in between. Germline V gives CDR1 SEHNR, CDR2 FQNEAQ (reference sequence).

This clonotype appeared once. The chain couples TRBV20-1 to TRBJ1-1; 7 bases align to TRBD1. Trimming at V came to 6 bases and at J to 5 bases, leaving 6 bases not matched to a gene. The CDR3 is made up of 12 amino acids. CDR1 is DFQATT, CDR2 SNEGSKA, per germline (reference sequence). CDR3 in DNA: TGCAGTGCCCGAACAGGGGAGACTGAAGCTTTCTTT. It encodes CSARTGETEAFF.

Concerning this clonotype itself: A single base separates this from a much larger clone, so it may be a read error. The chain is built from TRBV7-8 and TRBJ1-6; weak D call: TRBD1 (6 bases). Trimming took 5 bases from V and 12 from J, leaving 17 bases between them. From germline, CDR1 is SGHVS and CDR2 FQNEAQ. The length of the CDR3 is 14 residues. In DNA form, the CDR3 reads TGTGCCAGCAGCCCACAGGGACTAGGTTTACCCCTCCACTTT. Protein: CASSPQGLGLPLHF.

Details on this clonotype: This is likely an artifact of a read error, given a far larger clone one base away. For the CDR3, the DNA is TGCGCCAGCAGCCGTGGCCGGACAGATACGCGGTATTTT. It specifies CASSRGRTDTRYF. The chain combines TRBV5-1 with TRBJ2-3; D possibly corresponds to TRBD1 (6 bases). This CDR3 has 13 residues. Germline V gene lookup returns CDR1 SGHRS and CDR2 YFSETQ.

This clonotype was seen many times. CDR3 sequence: CASSRKLVPDTQYF. The CDR3 DNA reads TGTGCCAGCAGCCGTAAACTAGTTCCAGATACGCAGTATTTT. The rearrangement uses TRBV6-2 or TRBV6-3 and TRBJ2-3; the D gene is possibly TRBD2 (5 bases). The CDR3 runs 14 residues. Germline V gene sequence: CDR1 MNHEY, CDR2 SVGEGT. Trimming took 6 bases from V and 4 from J, leaving 14 bases between them.

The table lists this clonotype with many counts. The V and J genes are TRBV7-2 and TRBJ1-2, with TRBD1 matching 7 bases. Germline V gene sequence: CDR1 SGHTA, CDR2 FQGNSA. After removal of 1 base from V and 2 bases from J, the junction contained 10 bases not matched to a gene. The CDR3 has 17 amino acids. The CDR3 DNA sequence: TGTGCCAGCAGCTTAGAGGTGGGGACAGCCCAGAACTATGGCTACACCTTC. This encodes CASSLEVGTAQNYGYTF.

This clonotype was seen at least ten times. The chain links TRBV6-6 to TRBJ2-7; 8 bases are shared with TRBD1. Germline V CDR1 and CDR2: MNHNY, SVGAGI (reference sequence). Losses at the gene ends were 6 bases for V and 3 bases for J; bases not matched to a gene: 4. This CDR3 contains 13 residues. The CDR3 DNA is TGTGCCAGCAGGAAGACAGGGGACTACGAGCAGTACTTC. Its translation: CASRKTGDYEQYF.